This T cell receptor beta chain appears in the sequencing data of a study of CD8 T cells in ankylosing spondylitis. Quantitative molecular-barcoded 5'-RACE generated the TCR beta libraries. TCRdb independently ran MiXCR on the 5' RACE reads; one entry per CDR3 protein. The data hold 150,000 to 200,000 distinct CDR3 sequences, with under 15% observed a single time. Study-wide findings and caveats: What appeared characteristic of ankylosing spondylitis blood was a TCR beta motif of eight highly homologous variants. Earlier studies detected some motif variants in reactive arthritis synovial fluid and blood.

V lost 3 bases and J lost 0, with 11 bases in between. The CDR3 spans 14 residues. Germline CDR1 is SQVTM and CDR2 is ANQGSEA. Concerning this clonotype: Its antigen is not identified.

V and J are TRBV29-1 and TRBJ2-5, with a weak D call TRBD1 (5 bases). The clonotype comes from a female donor with ankylosing spondylitis or in good health (not recorded which). The sequenced material came from blood, either unsorted or a sorted T cell fraction (not recorded which). CDR3: CSVDSTDHQETQYF. In nucleotides, the CDR3 is TGCAGCGTTGATTCGACAGACCACCAAGAGACCCAGTACTTC.